The source of this T cell receptor (beta chain) is a study of T cell repertoires in cytomegalovirus infection. Broader study findings: Ex vivo, HLA-C-restricted CMV-specific TCR beta clonotypes prevailed over the rest of the response.

Using its own MiXCR run on the reads, TCRdb lists one record per CDR3 protein. Seen here are 200,000 to 250,000 distinct CDR3 sequences, over 9% observed once, and the top ten hold 1.5% to 2%. This clonotype was seen at least ten times. Its antigen is unidentified. V lost 5 bases to trimming and J lost 5 bases; unmatched junction nucleotides: 10. Germline V gene sequence: CDR1 MDHEN, CDR2 SYDVKM. CDR3 length: 15 amino acids. The gene calls are TRBV28 and TRBJ2-7; 9 bases agree with TRBD1. This sequence was found in a human donor in good health (CMV status not recorded). Some clones in this sample may be carry-over from other donors' samples. The sequenced material came from PBMCs. The CDR3 sequence: CASSPTTGGMNEQYF. CDR3 DNA sequence: TGTGCCAGCAGTCCTACGACAGGGGGGATGAACGAGCAGTACTTC.